These T cell receptor beta chains were read from a single sample in a study of CXCR3-negative and CXCR3-positive naive CD8 T cells. TCRdb reprocessed the 5' RACE reads and reports one entry per CDR3 protein, with no DNA. Recorded here are about 56,000 distinct CDR3 sequences; the top ten clones represent roughly 0.73%. The specimen was naive CXCR3+ CD8+ T cells from blood. These receptors were obtained from a human donor in good health. Some clones in this sample may be carry-over from other donors' samples. The CDR3 runs from the conserved cysteine through the conserved F or W.

j_gene,v_gene,CDR3aa
TRBJ2-7,TRBV14,CASSPPGQRYEQYF
TRBJ1-1,TRBV5-1,CASRQGVGTEAFF
TRBJ2-7,TRBV7-3,CASRLAGGHYEQYF
TRBJ1-1,TRBV10-1,CASSEHQGAQAFF
TRBJ2-4,TRBV5-1,CASSLKASMRLAKNIQYF
TRBJ2-5,TRBV6-5,CASSYSSGKETQYF
TRBJ2-2,TRBV5-4,CASSWTGPGELFF
TRBJ2-2,TRBV10-3,CAINANTGELFF
TRBJ1-1,TRBV27,CASSLVSYTEAFF
TRBJ2-5,TRBV29-1,CSGRGSDALETQYF
TRBJ2-3,TRBV10-2,CATEGGGASSTDTQYF
TRBJ2-3,TRBV28,CASTDTTDTQYF
TRBJ2-3,TRBV5-1,CASTLADTSTDTQYF
TRBJ2-5,TRBV29-1,CSVEGTSGGRGETQYF
TRBJ1-5,TRBV11-2,CASSPGRDHNQPQHF
TRBJ2-2,TRBV9,CASSATGTPGTGELFF
TRBJ2-3,TRBV18,CASSPWDRSTDTQYF
TRBJ2-1,TRBV4-2,CASSQDSGTGGLDEQFF
TRBJ2-7,TRBV12-3/TRBV12-4,CASSFQGSYEQYF
TRBJ2-7,TRBV7-2,CASSSLGSGEQYF
TRBJ2-7,TRBV6-5,CASSYSTWASGPSPYEQYF
TRBJ1-1,TRBV6-2/TRBV6-3,CASSVRAGGSHTEAFF
TRBJ2-5,TRBV6-2/TRBV6-3,CASSSGAPLRVQETQYF